Described below is a single TCR beta chain sequence and its context. The sample originates from a study of cytomegalovirus exposure and HLA in healthy donors. TCRdb's copy holds only in-frame clones and misses some; the assay was immunoSEQ multiplex PCR. The sample yields 130,000 to 150,000 clones, around 90% seen once. Sequences were obtained from PBMCs. This clonotype originated in a woman younger than 35 in good health and CMV-seropositive.

CDR3 protein: CASTPKPGYNQPQHF. The CDR3 coding sequence is TGTGCCAGTACCCCTAAGCCAGGGTACAATCAGCCCCAGCATTTT. This rearrangement joins TRBV19 to TRBJ1-5, with TRBD1 as a possible D gene (5 bases). This CDR3 is built from 15 residues. Per the germline V gene, CDR1 is LNHDA and CDR2 is SQIVND (reference sequence). Trimming removed 7 bases from V and 3 bases from J, with 16 bases in between.